The TCR beta chain under discussion was sequenced for a study of blood T cell repertoires in COVID-19 (dated by TCRdb to 2018 to 2020). A note on the overall study: The collaborator samples originated in the United States, Italy and Spain and spanned the acute and convalescent phases of COVID-19. The material from the prospective study consisted of cDNA or gDNA derived from T cells, B-cell-depleted T cells, or PBMCs. Subjects who had been exposed to COVID-19, were actively infected with it, or had recovered from it provided the deeply sampled blood TCRbeta repertoires that made up the dataset. A freely available public database, intended as a resource for researchers studying the immune response to SARS-CoV-2, is where the repertoires were released. Samples came from the ongoing ImmuneRACE study (first 160 participants) plus 1,254 subjects from 6 global collaborators. Nearly every sample came with metadata listing a de-identified subject ID, COVID-19 status, age in years and sex. Where HLA class I and class II types were available, the types were taken from metadata supplied by the sample provider, not from assay-based typing. Study-wide conclusions, independent of this receptor: The quantity of clinical and demographic metadata differed by source and by participant and was supplied without curation.

Points on this clone: It lacks a known antigen. Base qualities are not provided; no much larger clone lies one nucleotide away.

CDR1 is given as WNHNN and CDR2 as SYGVQD, both from the germline V gene (reference sequence). After removal of 6 bases from V and 5 bases from J, the junction retains 6 bases not matched to a gene. There are 14 amino acids in the CDR3, from cysteine to phenylalanine inclusive. Only the CDR3 DNA is retained, 42 bases long and in frame from the first base. The immunoSEQ Assay, a bias-controlled multiplex PCR, was used to amplify TCRbeta CDR3 regions from genomic DNA. The paper's data handling went like this. Nucleated cell counts per sample were estimated from amplification of reference gene primers within the assay. To quantify the absolute abundance of each unique TCRbeta CDR3 rearrangement, sequence reads were collapsed and filtered. For each sample, productive Simpson clonality was calculated as the square root of Simpson's diversity index across productive rearrangements. TCRdb limited this immuneACCESS table to in-frame rearrangements with V and J called. A share of clones is missing; checked studies link under half to unresolved V genes, and the rest is unexplained. That table gives V, J and clone size, and the DNA gave D and trimming. The sample contains about 140,000 clones, around 84% of them found a single time. The ten top clones hold approximately 8.3% of the sample.

The collaborating institutions used their own protocols to collect whole blood in K2EDTA tubes. For TCRbeta analysis, collaborators shipped samples in one of three forms: frozen whole blood, isolated PBMCs, or DNA extracted from either of those sample types. The origin of this receptor is a woman aged 60-75 years with acute or convalescent COVID-19. Sequenced sample: peripheral blood. The chain employs TRBV10-1 and TRBJ2-2; 7 of the junction bases match TRBD1. The DNA reads TGCGCCAGCAGCCGGGACAGCCGTACCGGGGAGCTGTTTTTT. The resulting protein is CASSRDSRTGELFF.